This T cell receptor beta chain was captured by sequencing in a study of OX40 agonist ivuxolimab in advanced cancers. As for the study in general: Patients were dosed intravenously with ivuxolimab at 0.01 to 10 mg/kg every 2 weeks. Overall study findings and caveats: There was clonal expansion of CD4+ and CD8+ blood T cells by week 6 at 0.1 to 3.0 mg/kg.

For this clone: Its antigen is not known.

Germline V gene data show CDR1 as KGHSH and CDR2 as LQKENI. V lost 3 bases, J lost 6 bases, and 13 bases stayed unmatched. CDR3 size: 17 residues. Assay: immunoSEQ multiplex PCR; the TCRdb copy retains only in-frame clones and omits some. This sample yields about 72,000 clones, of which over 75% are seen a single time; approximately 5% belongs to the top ten. The genes are TRBV18 and TRBJ2-5, with 10 bases lining up with TRBD2. Sequenced material: CD4+ or CD8+ T cells sorted from blood, taken in a trial of the OX40 agonist ivuxolimab. The TCR comes from an adult with an advanced solid tumor such as melanoma, head and neck, liver or kidney cancer. In DNA, the CDR3 is TGTGCCAGCTCACCCCGCGATAGCGGGGGGTTACAAAAGACCCAGTACTTC. It encodes CASSPRDSGGLQKTQYF.